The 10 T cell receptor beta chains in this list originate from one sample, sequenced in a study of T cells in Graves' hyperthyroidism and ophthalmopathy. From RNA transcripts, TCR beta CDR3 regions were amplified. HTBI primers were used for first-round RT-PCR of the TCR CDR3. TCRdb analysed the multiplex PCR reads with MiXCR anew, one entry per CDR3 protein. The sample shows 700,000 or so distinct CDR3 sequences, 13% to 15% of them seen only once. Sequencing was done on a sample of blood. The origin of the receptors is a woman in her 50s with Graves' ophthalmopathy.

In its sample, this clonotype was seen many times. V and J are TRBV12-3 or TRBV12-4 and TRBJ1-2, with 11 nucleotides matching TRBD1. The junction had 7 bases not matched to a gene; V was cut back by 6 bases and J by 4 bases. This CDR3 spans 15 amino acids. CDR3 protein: CASRGWTGGTYGYTF. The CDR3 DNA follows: TGTGCCAGCAGGGGCTGGACAGGGGGCACCTATGGCTACACCTTC.

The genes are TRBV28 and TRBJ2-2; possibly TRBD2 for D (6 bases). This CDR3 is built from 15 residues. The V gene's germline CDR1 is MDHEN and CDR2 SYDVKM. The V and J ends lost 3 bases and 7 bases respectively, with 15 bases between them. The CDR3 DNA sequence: TGTGCCAGCAGTTTTACCCGCGGGATGATCGGGGAGCTGTTTTTT. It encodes CASSFTRGMIGELFF.

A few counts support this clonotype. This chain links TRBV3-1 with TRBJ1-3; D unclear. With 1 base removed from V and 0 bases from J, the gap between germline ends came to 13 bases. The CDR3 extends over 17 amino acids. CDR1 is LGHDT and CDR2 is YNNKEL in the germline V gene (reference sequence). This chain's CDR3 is CASSQVPGSHSGNTIYF. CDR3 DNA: TGTGCCAGCAGCCAAGTTCCGGGCAGCCACTCTGGAAACACCATATATTTT.

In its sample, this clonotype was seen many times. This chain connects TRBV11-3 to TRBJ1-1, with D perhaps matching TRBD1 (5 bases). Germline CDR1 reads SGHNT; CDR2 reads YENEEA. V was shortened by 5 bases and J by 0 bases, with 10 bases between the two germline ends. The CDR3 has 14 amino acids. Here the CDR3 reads CASSPGRLNTEAFF. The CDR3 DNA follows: TGTGCCAGCAGCCCGGGACGGCTGAACACTGAAGCTTTCTTT.

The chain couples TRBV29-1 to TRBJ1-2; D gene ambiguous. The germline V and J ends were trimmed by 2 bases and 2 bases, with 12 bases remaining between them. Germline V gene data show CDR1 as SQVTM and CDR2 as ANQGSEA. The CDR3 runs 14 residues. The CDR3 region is CSVETPPRNYGYTF. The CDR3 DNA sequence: TGCAGCGTTGAAACCCCCCCCCGGAACTATGGCTACACCTTC.

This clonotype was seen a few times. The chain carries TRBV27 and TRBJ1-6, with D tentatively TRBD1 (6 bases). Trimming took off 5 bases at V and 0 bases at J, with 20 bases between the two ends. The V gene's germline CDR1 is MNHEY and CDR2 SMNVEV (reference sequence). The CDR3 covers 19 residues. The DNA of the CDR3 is TGTGCCAGCAGTACACTTTTGGACAGTGTTAGCTCCTATAATTCACCCCTCCACTTT. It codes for CASSTLLDSVSSYNSPLHF.

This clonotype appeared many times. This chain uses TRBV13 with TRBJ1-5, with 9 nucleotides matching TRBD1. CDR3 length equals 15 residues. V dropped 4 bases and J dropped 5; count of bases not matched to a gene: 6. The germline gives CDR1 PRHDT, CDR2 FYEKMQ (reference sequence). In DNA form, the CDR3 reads TGTGCCAGCAGCTCTCATGGACAGGGGTATCAGCCCCAGCATTTT. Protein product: CASSSHGQGYQPQHF.

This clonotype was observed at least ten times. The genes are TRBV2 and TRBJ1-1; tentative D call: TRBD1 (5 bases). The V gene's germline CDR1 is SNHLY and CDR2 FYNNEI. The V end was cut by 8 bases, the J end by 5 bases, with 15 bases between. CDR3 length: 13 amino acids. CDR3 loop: CASGASWLTEAFF. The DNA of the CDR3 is TGTGCCAGCGGGGCCAGTTGGTTAACTGAAGCTTTCTTT. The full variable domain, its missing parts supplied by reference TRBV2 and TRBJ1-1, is EPEVTQTPSHQVTQMGQEVILRCVPISNHLYFYWYRQILGQKVEFLVSFYNNEISEKSEIFDDQFSVERPDGSNFTLKIRSTKLEDSAMYFCASGASWLTEAFFGQGTRLTVV.

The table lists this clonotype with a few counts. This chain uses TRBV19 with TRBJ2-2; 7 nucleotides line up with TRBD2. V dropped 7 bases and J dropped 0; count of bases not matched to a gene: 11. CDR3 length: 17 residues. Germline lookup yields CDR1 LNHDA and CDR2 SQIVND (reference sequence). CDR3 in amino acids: CASMTHGLVPNTGELFF. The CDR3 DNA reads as TGTGCCAGTATGACCCACGGACTAGTCCCGAACACCGGGGAGCTGTTTTTT.

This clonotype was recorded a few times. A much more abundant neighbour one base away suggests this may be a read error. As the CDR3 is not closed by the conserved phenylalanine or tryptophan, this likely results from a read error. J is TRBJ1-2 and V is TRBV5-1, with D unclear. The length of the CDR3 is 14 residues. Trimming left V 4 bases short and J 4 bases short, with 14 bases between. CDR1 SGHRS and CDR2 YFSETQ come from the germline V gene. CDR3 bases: TGCGCCAGCAGCCCTGGAGAGGGTGTCTATGGCTACACCCTC. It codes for CASSPGEGVYGYTL.